The clone carrying this TCR beta chain came up many times. Its cognate antigen is unknown. TCRdb re-called the 5' RACE reads through MiXCR, storing one row per CDR3 protein. The sample lists approximately 480,000 distinct CDR3 sequences, around a sixth occurring once. This sample is drawn from a study of T-cell memory formation after mild COVID-19. On the study more broadly: Among the donors, TCR clusters were largely specific to each donor.

V gave up 6 bases and J gave up 0 bases; unmatched junction bases: 2. The CDR3 loop spans 14 amino acids. General study points: Some clones that responded were present in memory (sampled pre-infection), which suggests cross-reactive memory joined.

Source material: PBMCs or a T cell subset sorted from them (not recorded which). The receptor was derived from an adult woman who had mild COVID-19 (a few samples of this study predate the infection). Cell type and time point are not known. This chain connects TRBV12-3 or TRBV12-4 to TRBJ2-7; 10 nucleotides match TRBD2. The CDR3 DNA reads as TGTGCCAGCAGGCTAGCGGGAGTCTCCTACGAGCAGTACTTC. Translating it yields CASRLAGVSYEQYF.